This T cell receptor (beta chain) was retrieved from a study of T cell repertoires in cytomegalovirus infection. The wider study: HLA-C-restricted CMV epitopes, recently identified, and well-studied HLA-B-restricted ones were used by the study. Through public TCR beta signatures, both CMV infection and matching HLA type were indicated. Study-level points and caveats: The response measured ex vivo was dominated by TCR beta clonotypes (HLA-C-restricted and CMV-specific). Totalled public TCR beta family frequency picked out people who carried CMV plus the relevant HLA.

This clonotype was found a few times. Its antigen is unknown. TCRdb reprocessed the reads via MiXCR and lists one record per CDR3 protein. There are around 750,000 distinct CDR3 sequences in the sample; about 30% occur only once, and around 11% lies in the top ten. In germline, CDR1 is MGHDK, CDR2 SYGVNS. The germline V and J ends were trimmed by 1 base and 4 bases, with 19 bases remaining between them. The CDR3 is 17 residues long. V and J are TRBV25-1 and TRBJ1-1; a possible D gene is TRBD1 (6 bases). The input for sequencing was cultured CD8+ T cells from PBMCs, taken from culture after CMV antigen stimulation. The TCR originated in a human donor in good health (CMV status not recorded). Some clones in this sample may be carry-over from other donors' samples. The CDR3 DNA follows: TGTGCCAGCAGTGAATTATATGGGGGCGCCCCAGGCACTGAAGCTTTCTTT. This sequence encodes CASSELYGGAPGTEAFF.